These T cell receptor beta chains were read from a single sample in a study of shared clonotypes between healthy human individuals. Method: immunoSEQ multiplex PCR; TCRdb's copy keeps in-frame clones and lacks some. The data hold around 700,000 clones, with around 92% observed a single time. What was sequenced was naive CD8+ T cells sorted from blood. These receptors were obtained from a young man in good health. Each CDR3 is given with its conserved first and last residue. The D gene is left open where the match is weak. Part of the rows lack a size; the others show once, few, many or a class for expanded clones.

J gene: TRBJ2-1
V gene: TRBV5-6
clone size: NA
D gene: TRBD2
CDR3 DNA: TGTGCCAGCAGCTTGGCCGCGGGGGGCGAGCAGTTCTTC
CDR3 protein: CASSLAAGGEQFF

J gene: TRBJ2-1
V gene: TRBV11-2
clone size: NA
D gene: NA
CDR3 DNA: TGTGCCAGCAGCAAAACAGGGACCCCCTACAATGAGCAGTTCTTC
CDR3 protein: CASSKTGTPYNEQFF

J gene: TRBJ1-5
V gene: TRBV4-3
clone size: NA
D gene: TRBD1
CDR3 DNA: TGCGCCAGCAGCCAAGCCTCACAGGGGGCAATCCAGCATTTT
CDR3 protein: CASSQASQGAIQHF

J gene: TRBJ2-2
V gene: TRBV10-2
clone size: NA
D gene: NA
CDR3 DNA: TGCGCCAGCAGGGGCTACGGGGAGCTGTTTTTT
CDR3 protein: CASRGYGELFF

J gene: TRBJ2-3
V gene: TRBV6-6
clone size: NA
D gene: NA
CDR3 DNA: TGTGCCAGCAGTTACCTCGCACAGAGCACAGATACGCAGTATTTT
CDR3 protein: CASSYLAQSTDTQYF

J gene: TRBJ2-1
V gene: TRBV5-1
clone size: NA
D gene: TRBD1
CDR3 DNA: TGCGCCAGCAGCTTAGTAGGGACAGCTTACAATGAGCAGTTCTTC
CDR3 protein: CASSLVGTAYNEQFF

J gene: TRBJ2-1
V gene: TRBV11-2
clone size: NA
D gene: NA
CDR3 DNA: TGTGCCAGCAGCTTTAGCCCCCAGGATCCGGAGGGCCTGGGCAATGAGCAGTTCTTC
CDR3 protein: CASSFSPQDPEGLGNEQFF

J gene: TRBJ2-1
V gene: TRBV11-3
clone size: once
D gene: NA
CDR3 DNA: TGTGCCAGCAGCTTAGTCGGGAGTCAACCCCCGTTCTTC
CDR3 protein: CASSLVGSQPPFF

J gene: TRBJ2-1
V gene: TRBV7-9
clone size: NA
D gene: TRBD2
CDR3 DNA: TGTGCCAGCAGCGGGGGACTAGCGGGAGATGAGCAGTTCTTC
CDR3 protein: CASSGGLAGDEQFF

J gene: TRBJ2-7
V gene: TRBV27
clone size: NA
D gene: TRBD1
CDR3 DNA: TGTGCCAGCAGGCCCCAGGGGGAAGTCTACGAGCAGTACTTC
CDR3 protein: CASRPQGEVYEQYF

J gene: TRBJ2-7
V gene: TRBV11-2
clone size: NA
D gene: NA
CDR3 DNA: TGTGCCAGCAGCTCGCGACAGCGCGGGTACGAGCAGTACTTC
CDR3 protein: CASSSRQRGYEQYF

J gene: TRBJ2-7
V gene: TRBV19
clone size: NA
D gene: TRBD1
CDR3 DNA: TGTGCCAGTAGTATAATGGACGGGACAGGGGACGAGCAGTACTTC
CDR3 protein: CASSIMDGTGDEQYF

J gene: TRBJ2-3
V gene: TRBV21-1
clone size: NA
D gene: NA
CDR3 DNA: TGTGCCAGCAGCAACGAGGTAGGAGGGAAACAGACGCAGTATTTT
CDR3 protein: CASSNEVGGKQTQYF

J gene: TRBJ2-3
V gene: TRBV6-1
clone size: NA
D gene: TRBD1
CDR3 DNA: TGTGCCAGCAGTCCGGGACAGGGCGCAGATACGCAGTATTTT
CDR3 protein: CASSPGQGADTQYF

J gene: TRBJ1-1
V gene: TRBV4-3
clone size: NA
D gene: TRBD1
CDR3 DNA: TGCGCCAGCAGCCGAGGGACAGGCGGAGACACTGAAGCTTTCTTT
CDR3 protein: CASSRGTGGDTEAFF

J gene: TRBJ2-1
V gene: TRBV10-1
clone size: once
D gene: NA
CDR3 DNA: TGCGCCAGCTCCGGGGGTCCTATCTACAATGAGCAGTTCTTC
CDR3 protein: CASSGGPIYNEQFF

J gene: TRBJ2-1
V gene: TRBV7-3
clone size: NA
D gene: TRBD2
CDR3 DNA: TGTGCCAGCAGCTTATTGACTAGCGGTAGCTCCTACAATGAGCAGTTCTTC
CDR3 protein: CASSLLTSGSSYNEQFF

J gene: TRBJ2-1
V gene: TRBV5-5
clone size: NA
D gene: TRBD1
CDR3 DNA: TGTGCCAGCAGCTCAACGACGGCGACAGGGTACGAGCAGTTCTTC
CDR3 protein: CASSSTTATGYEQFF

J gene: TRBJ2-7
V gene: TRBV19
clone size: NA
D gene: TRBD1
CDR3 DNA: TGTGCCAGTAGTGCCGGGACAGGGGGACGAGAGCAGTACTTC
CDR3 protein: CASSAGTGGREQYF

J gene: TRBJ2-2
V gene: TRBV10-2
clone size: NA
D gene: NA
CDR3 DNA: TGCGCCATCAGCCGAATTGTTATGGGCCAGATAAAAGGCGGGGAGCTGTTTTTT
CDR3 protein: CAISRIVMGQIKGGELFF

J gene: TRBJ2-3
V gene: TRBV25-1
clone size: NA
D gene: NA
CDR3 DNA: TGTGCCAACAGTGTCGCGGGCACAGATACGCAGTATTTT
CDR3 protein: CANSVAGTDTQYF

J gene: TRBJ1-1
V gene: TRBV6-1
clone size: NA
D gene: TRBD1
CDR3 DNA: TGTGCCAGCAGTGAACCCACAGGGGAGAAAACTGAAGCTTTCTTT
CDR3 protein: CASSEPTGEKTEAFF

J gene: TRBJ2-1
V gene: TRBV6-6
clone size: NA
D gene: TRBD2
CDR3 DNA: TGTGCCAGCAGTTCGGCTAGCGGGACCTACAATGAGCAGTTCTTC
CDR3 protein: CASSSASGTYNEQFF

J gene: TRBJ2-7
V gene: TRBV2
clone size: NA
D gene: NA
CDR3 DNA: TGTGCCAGCAAAAGAGGACAGAAATACTCCTACGAGCAGTACTTC
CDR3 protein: CASKRGQKYSYEQYF

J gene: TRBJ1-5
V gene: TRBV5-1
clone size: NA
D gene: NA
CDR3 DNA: TGCGCCAGCAGCTTGGCCGGGGGCAATCAGCCCCAGCATTTT
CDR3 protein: CASSLAGGNQPQHF

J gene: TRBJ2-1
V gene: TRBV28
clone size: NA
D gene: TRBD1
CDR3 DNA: TGTGCCAGCAGCGTGACAGGGCCCAACAATGAGCAGTTCTTC
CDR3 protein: CASSVTGPNNEQFF

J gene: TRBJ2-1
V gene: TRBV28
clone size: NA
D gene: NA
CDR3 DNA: TGTGCCAGCAGCGTCAGTTTGAGCTCCTACAATGAGCAGTTCTTC
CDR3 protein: CASSVSLSSYNEQFF

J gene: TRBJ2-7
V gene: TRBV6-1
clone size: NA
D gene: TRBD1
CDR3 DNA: TGTGCCAGCAGCCCTACAGGGGTCCAGTACGAGCAGTACTTC
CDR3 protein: CASSPTGVQYEQYF

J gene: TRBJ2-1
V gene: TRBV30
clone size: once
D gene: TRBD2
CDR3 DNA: TGTGCCTGGGCGGGACTAGCGGACTACAATGAGCAGTTCTTC
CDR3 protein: CAWAGLADYNEQFF

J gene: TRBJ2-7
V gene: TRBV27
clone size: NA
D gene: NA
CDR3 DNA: TGTGCCAGCAGCCCCGGGACTGCCTACTACGAGCAGTACTTC
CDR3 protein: CASSPGTAYYEQYF

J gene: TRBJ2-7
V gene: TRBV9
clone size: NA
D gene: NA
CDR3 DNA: TGTGCCAGCAGCGTAGGGGGCGGGTCCGGGGAGCAGTACTTC
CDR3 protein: CASSVGGGSGEQYF

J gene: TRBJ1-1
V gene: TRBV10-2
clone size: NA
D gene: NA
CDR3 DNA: TGCGCCAGCAGTGTCACGAACACTGAAGCTTTCTTT
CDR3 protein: CASSVTNTEAFF

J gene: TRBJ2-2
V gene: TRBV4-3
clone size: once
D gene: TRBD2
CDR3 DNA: TGCGCCAGCAGGCGAACCGGGACTACGTCCCTGAACACCGGGGAGCTGTTTTTT
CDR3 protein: CASRRTGTTSLNTGELFF

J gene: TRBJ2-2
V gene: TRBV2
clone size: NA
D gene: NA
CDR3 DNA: TGTGCCTCTCGGACCCCGTCCGGGGAGCTGTTTTTT
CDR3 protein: CASRTPSGELFF

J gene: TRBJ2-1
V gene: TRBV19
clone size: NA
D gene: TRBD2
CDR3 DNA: TGTGCCAGTAGCCGACTAGCGGGGGCGCGGAATGAGCAGTTCTTC
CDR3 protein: CASSRLAGARNEQFF

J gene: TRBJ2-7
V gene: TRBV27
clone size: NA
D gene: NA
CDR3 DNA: TGTGCCAGCAGTTTATTAAGGGAATATTCCTACGAGCAGTACTTC
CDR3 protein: CASSLLREYSYEQYF

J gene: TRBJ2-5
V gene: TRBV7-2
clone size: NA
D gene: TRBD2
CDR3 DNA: TGTGCCAGCAGCTTAAAGGCTAGCGGGACCCAAGAGACCCAGTACTTC
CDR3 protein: CASSLKASGTQETQYF

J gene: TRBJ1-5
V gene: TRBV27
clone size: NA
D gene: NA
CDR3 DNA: TGTGCCAGCAGACCGTACACGGGGAATAGCAATCAGCCCCAGCATTTT
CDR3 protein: CASRPYTGNSNQPQHF

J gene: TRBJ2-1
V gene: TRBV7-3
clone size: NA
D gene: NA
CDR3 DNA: TGTGCCAGCAGCTTTAGAGGGGGCAATGAGCAGTTCTTC
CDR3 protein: CASSFRGGNEQFF

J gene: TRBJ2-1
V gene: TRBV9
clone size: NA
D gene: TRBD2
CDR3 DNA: TGTGCCAGCAGCGTGACTAGCGGGAGGTCAGGGGATGAGCAGTTCTTC
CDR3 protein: CASSVTSGRSGDEQFF

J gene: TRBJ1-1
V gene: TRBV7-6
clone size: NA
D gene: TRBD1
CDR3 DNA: TGTGCCAGCAGCCCCCGGGACAGGGGAAACACTGAAGCTTTCTTT
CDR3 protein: CASSPRDRGNTEAFF

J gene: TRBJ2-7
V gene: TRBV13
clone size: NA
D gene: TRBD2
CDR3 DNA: TGTGCCAGCAGCGCGGCGGGAGGGATCCAAAATAGCTCCTACGAGCAGTACTTC
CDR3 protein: CASSAAGGIQNSSYEQYF

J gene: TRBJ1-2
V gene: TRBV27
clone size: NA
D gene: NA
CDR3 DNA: TGTGCCAGCAGTTTACTGGGGAACTATGGCTACACCTTC
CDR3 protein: CASSLLGNYGYTF

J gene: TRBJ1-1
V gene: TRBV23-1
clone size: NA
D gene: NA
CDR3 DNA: TGCGCCAGCAGTACTGCCCCAAAAAATCCTGGGATCATGAACACTGAAGCTTTCTTT
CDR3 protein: CASSTAPKNPGIMNTEAFF

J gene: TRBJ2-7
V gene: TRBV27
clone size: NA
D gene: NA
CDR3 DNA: TGTGCCAGCAGTCCGGACGAGGTAGAGCAGTACTTC
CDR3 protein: CASSPDEVEQYF

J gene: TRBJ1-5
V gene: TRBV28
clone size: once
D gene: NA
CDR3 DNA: TGTGCCAGCAGTTTAATCTCACCGAGTGGGCAGCCCCAGCATTTT
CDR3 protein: CASSLISPSGQPQHF

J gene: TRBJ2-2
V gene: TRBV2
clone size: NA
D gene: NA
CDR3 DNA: TGTGCCAGCAGGGATGAATACACCGGGGAGCTGTTTTTT
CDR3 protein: CASRDEYTGELFF

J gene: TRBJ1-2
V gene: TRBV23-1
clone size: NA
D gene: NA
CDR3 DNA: TGCGCCAGCAGCCACTTTATTAACTTCCGACCTAACTATGGCTACACCTTC
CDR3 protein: CASSHFINFRPNYGYTF

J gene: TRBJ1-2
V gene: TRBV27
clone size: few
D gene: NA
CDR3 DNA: TGTGCCAGCAGTTTATCCATACAACATGGCTACACCTTC
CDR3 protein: CASSLSIQHGYTF

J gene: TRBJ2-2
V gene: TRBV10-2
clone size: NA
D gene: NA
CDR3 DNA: TGCGCCAGCAGACCCGACCCAACCGGGGAGCTGTTTTTT
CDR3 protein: CASRPDPTGELFF

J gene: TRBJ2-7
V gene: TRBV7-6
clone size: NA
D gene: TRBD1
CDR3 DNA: TGTGCCAGCAGCTTAGTCCGGGACAGGGTGGCCGAGCAGTACTTC
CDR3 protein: CASSLVRDRVAEQYF

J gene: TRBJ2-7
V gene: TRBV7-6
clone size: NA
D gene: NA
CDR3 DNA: TGTGCCAGCAGCTTAGGTCTCGAGCAGTACTTC
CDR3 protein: CASSLGLEQYF

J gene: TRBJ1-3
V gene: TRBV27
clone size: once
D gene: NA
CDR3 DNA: TGTGCCAGCAGTCTTGGGGGGGGTGGAAACACCATATATTTT
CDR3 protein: CASSLGGGGNTIYF

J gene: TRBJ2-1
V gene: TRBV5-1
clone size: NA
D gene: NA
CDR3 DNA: TGCGCCAGCAGCTTGACAGGGTCCTACGATGAGCAGTTCTTC
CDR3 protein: CASSLTGSYDEQFF

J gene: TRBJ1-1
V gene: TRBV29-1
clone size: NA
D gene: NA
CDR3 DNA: TGCAGCGTTGGCGAGAGCGCGGAAGCTTTCTTT
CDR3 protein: CSVGESAEAFF

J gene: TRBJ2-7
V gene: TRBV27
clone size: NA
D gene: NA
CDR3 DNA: TGTGCCAGCAGCCACGGACTGGGATCCTACGAGCAGTACTTC
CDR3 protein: CASSHGLGSYEQYF

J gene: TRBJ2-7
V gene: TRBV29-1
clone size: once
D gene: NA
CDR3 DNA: TGCAGCGTCGGCGAACGAGGACAGCTCTCCTACGAGCAGTACTTC
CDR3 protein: CSVGERGQLSYEQYF

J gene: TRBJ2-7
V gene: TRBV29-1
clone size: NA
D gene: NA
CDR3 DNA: TGCAGCGTTGAAGAACAGGCTAGGCAGTACTTC
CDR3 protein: CSVEEQARQYF

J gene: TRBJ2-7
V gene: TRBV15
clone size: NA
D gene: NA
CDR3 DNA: TGTGCCACCAGCAGAGATGGGAACGAGCAGTACTTC
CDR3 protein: CATSRDGNEQYF

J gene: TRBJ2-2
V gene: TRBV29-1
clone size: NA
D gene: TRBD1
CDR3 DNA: TGCAGCGTTGAACTGACAGGGTCGGGCGGGGAGCTGTTTTTT
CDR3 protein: CSVELTGSGGELFF